A selection of T cell receptor beta chains follows, all from one sample in a study of identifying expanded T cells in peripheral blood. Clones were read by immunoSEQ multiplex PCR, and TCRdb kept only the in-frame ones, dropping some. This sample has approximately 130,000 clones; over 65% occur once, and the top ten carry 3% to 3.5%. The sequenced sample was blood. These receptor sequences come from a person between 18 and 75 years old in good health. Both conserved end residues are part of each CDR3. D genes are given only for firm matches. Clone sizes are given selectively: once, few, many, or a class where the clone is expanded.

v_call	d_call	clone_size	j_call	cdr3_aa	cdr3_nt
TRBV18	.	few	TRBJ1-2	CASGEGFGYTF	TGTGCCAGTGGGGAAGGGTTTGGCTACACCTTC
TRBV11-2	.	few	TRBJ2-3	CASSLDSGVRTDTQYF	TGTGCCAGCAGCTTAGATTCGGGGGTAAGGACAGATACGCAGTATTTT
TRBV11-3	.	.	TRBJ2-1	CASSLRSNEQFF	TGTGCCAGCAGCCTTAGAAGCAATGAGCAGTTCTTC
TRBV7-6	.	.	TRBJ1-4	CASSLQPGRNEKLFF	TGTGCCAGCAGCCTTCAACCAGGGAGGAATGAAAAACTGTTTTTT
TRBV2	.	.	TRBJ2-1	CAILRSSYNEQFF	TGTGCTATACTTAGGAGTTCCTACAATGAGCAGTTCTTC
TRBV4-1	.	.	TRBJ1-6	CASSQEQANSPLHF	TGCGCCAGCAGCCAAGAACAGGCAAATTCACCCCTCCACTTT
TRBV5-1	.	.	TRBJ2-3	CASMKGSDTQYF	TGCGCCAGCATGAAGGGTTCAGATACGCAGTATTTT
TRBV7-9	.	.	TRBJ2-3	CASSLGLDTQYF	TGTGCCAGCAGCTTAGGGCTAGATACGCAGTATTTT
TRBV30	.	.	TRBJ2-1	CAWTAYNEQFF	TGTGCCTGGACAGCTTACAATGAGCAGTTCTTC
TRBV15	.	.	TRBJ2-1	CATSRERGNEQFF	TGTGCCACCAGCAGAGAGCGAGGCAATGAGCAGTTCTTC
TRBV19	.	.	TRBJ1-4	CASSVSITNEKLFF	TGTGCCAGTAGTGTTTCAATCACTAATGAAAAACTGTTTTTT
TRBV4-2	.	.	TRBJ2-1	CASSQDPDGEQFF	TGTGCCAGCAGCCAAGACCCCGACGGTGAGCAGTTCTTC
TRBV6-5	TRBD1	.	TRBJ1-2	CASSWTGPFYGYTF	TGTGCCAGCAGTTGGACAGGCCCCTTCTATGGCTACACCTTC
TRBV25-1	.	few	TRBJ1-4	CASSRWGEKLFF	TGTGCCAGCTCCCGATGGGGTGAAAAACTGTTTTTT
TRBV14	TRBD1	.	TRBJ1-4	CASSRGQAHEKLFF	TGTGCCAGCAGCAGGGGACAGGCCCATGAAAAACTGTTTTTT
TRBV6-5	.	.	TRBJ2-7	CASSQDGEASYEQYF	TGTGCCAGCAGTCAGGACGGAGAAGCTTCCTACGAGCAGTACTTC
TRBV4-3	TRBD1	.	TRBJ2-2	CASSQGQGARETGELFF	TGCGCCAGCAGCCAAGGACAGGGGGCTCGAGAAACCGGGGAGCTGTTTTTT
TRBV7-6	TRBD1	few	TRBJ1-2	CASSFRQGAGYTF	TGTGCCAGCAGCTTTAGACAGGGGGCTGGCTACACCTTC
TRBV5-6	.	medium-sized	TRBJ2-5	CASSLGQQETQYF	TGTGCCAGCAGCTTGGGACAACAAGAGACCCAGTACTTC
TRBV7-6	.	.	TRBJ1-1	CASSLGRNTEAFF	TGTGCCAGCAGCTTAGGGAGGAACACTGAAGCTTTCTTT
TRBV30	.	.	TRBJ1-6	CAWSMGQGGSPLHF	TGTGCCTGGAGTATGGGCCAGGGAGGCTCACCCCTCCACTTT
TRBV4-1	.	once	TRBJ2-7	CASSQDWPYEQYF	TGCGCCAGCAGCCAAGATTGGCCGTACGAGCAGTACTTC
TRBV13	.	.	TRBJ1-3	CASSHDRLSGNTIYF	TGTGCCAGCAGCCACGACAGGCTCTCTGGAAACACCATATATTTT
TRBV19	.	.	TRBJ2-7	CASSRLHGRSYEQYF	TGTGCCAGTAGTCGGTTACATGGACGCTCCTACGAGCAGTACTTC
TRBV5-1	TRBD1	.	TRBJ1-4	CASTQEGGQVEKLFF	TGCGCCAGCACCCAGGAAGGGGGCCAAGTTGAAAAACTGTTTTTT